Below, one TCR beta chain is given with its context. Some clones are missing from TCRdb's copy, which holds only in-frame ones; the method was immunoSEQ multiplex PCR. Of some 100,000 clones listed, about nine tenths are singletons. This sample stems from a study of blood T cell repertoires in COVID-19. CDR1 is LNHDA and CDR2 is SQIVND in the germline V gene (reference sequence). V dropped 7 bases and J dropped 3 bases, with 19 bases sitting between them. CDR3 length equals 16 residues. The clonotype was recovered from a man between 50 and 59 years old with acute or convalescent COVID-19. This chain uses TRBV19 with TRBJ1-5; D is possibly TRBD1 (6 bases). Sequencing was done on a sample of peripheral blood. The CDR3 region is CASTTAQGLVNQPQHF. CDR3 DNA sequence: TGTGCCAGTACCACCGCCCAGGGGCTGGTCAATCAGCCCCAGCATTTT.